A selection of T cell receptor beta chains follows, all from one sample in a study of shared clonotypes between healthy human individuals. This table comes from immunoSEQ multiplex PCR, and its TCRdb copy is limited to in-frame clones, with some not included. The profile shows 1.5 million to 2.5 million clones, approximately 94% of them singletons. Sequencing was performed on naive CD8+ T cells sorted from blood. Receptors were obtained from a man aged 18 to 30 in good health. CDR3s include the opening cysteine and the closing phenylalanine or tryptophan. A D gene is named only where the DNA matches it firmly. Only part of the rows carry a size: once, few, many, or a class if the clone is expanded.

d_call	clone_size	v_call	j_call	cdr3_aa	cdr3_nt
TRBD2	once	TRBV4-1	TRBJ2-1	CASSQDGLALDEQFF	TGCGCCAGCAGCCAAGATGGACTAGCTCTCGATGAGCAGTTCTTC
-	-	TRBV28	TRBJ2-1	CASRPLGLVQDEQFF	TGTGCCAGCAGGCCCCTGGGATTAGTTCAAGATGAGCAGTTCTTC
TRBD2	-	TRBV2	TRBJ2-7	CATGAGGDEQYF	TGTGCCACTGGGGCGGGGGGCGACGAGCAGTACTTC
-	-	TRBV11-3	TRBJ2-1	CASSLPGRNEQFF	TGTGCCAGCAGCTTGCCAGGGCGGAATGAGCAGTTCTTC
-	-	TRBV4-1	TRBJ2-5	CASSQGPGTQETQYF	TGCGCCAGCAGCCAAGGCCCTGGGACACAAGAGACCCAGTACTTC
-	once	TRBV5-6	TRBJ2-7	CASSATGEPYEQYF	TGTGCCAGCAGCGCTACAGGAGAACCCTACGAGCAGTACTTC
-	-	TRBV14	TRBJ1-1	CASSQPPGTANVNTEAFF	TGTGCCAGCAGCCAACCGCCTGGTACGGCAAACGTGAACACTGAAGCTTTCTTT
-	-	TRBV29-1	TRBJ2-3	CSVEGGPVGDTQYF	TGCAGCGTTGAAGGGGGTCCCGTTGGAGATACGCAGTATTTT
-	-	TRBV6-5	TRBJ1-2	CASTTGGSYGYTF	TGTGCCAGCACCACGGGGGGCTCCTATGGCTACACCTTC
TRBD2	-	TRBV7-6	TRBJ2-3	CASSPASGLAYGQYF	TGTGCCAGCAGCCCAGCCTCAGGACTAGCGTATGGGCAGTATTTT
-	-	TRBV2	TRBJ2-7	CASSEARYYEQYF	TGTGCCAGCAGTGAAGCGCGCTACTACGAGCAGTACTTC
-	-	TRBV19	TRBJ2-7	CASSMDLTGYEQYF	TGTGCCAGTAGTATGGACCTTACCGGCTACGAGCAGTACTTC
TRBD2	-	TRBV4-3	TRBJ2-3	CASSQPVTSGSSTDTQYF	TGCGCCAGCAGCCAGCCCGTGACTAGCGGGAGTTCCACAGATACGCAGTATTTT
-	-	TRBV11-3	TRBJ2-1	CASSPLAVSSYNEQFF	TGTGCCAGCAGCCCCCTTGCGGTTAGCTCCTACAATGAGCAGTTCTTC
-	-	TRBV11-2	TRBJ1-4	CASSSNEKLFF	TGTGCCAGCAGCTCTAATGAAAAACTGTTTTTT